Listed below are T cell receptor beta chains from one sample, sequenced in a study of cytomegalovirus exposure and HLA in healthy donors. Method: immunoSEQ multiplex PCR; TCRdb's copy keeps in-frame clones and lacks some. The data show about 77,000 clones, with roughly four fifths seen just once and approximately 4.6% held by the top ten. Material: PBMCs. Receptors originate from a man aged 35 to 55 in good health and CMV-seronegative. The CDR3 runs from the conserved cysteine through the conserved F or W. Fields, in order: D gene, J gene, clone size, V gene, CDR3 DNA, CDR3 protein. D genes are given only for firm matches. Part of the rows lack a size; the others show once, few, many or a class for expanded clones.

D: NA
J: TRBJ1-1
size: NA
V: TRBV5-6
DNA: TGTGCCAGCAGCCGACTGGGACAGAACACTGAAGCTTTCTTT
CDR3: CASSRLGQNTEAFF

D: TRBD2
J: TRBJ2-5
size: once
V: TRBV6-1
DNA: TGTGCCAGCAGTGAAAGCGGGAGGGAGACCCAGTACTTC
CDR3: CASSESGRETQYF

D: NA
J: TRBJ1-3
size: NA
V: TRBV7-9
DNA: TGTGCCAGCAGCTTAAAAGGCCGGGCTGGAAACACCATATATTTT
CDR3: CASSLKGRAGNTIYF

D: TRBD1
J: TRBJ2-6
size: NA
V: TRBV28
DNA: TGTGCCGTGAATGGGGACAGGGACTCTGGGGCCAACGTCCTGACTTTC
CDR3: CAVNGDRDSGANVLTF

D: TRBD1
J: TRBJ1-1
size: NA
V: TRBV2
DNA: TGTGCCAGCGGACAGGAGCTGAACACTGAAGCTTTCTTT
CDR3: CASGQELNTEAFF

D: NA
J: TRBJ1-1
size: NA
V: TRBV27
DNA: TGTGCCAGCAGTCTCTCTACGAACACTGAAGCTTTCTTT
CDR3: CASSLSTNTEAFF

D: NA
J: TRBJ1-5
size: once
V: TRBV27
DNA: TGTGCCAGCAGTTTATTGTCGGCTCGGGATCAGCCCCAGCATTTT
CDR3: CASSLLSARDQPQHF

D: TRBD2
J: TRBJ2-3
size: NA
V: TRBV28
DNA: TGTGCCACCCTCCCTAGAGCTCGGGAGGGCACAGATACGCAGTATTTT
CDR3: CATLPRAREGTDTQYF

D: NA
J: TRBJ2-7
size: NA
V: TRBV10-3
DNA: TGTGCCATCACCAAGGGAGACAGGTTCTACGAGCAGTACTTC
CDR3: CAITKGDRFYEQYF

D: NA
J: TRBJ2-6
size: once
V: TRBV5-1
DNA: TGCGCCAGCAGCACCAGGGGCTCTGGGGCCAACGTCCTGACTTTC
CDR3: CASSTRGSGANVLTF

D: TRBD2
J: TRBJ2-3
size: NA
V: TRBV28
DNA: TGTGCCAGCAGTCCGTCTACTAGCGGGATCGCAGATACGCAGTATTTT
CDR3: CASSPSTSGIADTQYF

D: TRBD1
J: TRBJ1-1
size: NA
V: TRBV19
DNA: TGTGCCAGTAGCAGCGACAGGGTGGGCACTGAAGCTTTCTTT
CDR3: CASSSDRVGTEAFF

D: TRBD1
J: TRBJ1-5
size: few
V: TRBV19
DNA: TGTGCCAGTAGTATTATCGACAGGGGGATCAATCAGCCCCAGCATTTT
CDR3: CASSIIDRGINQPQHF

D: TRBD1
J: TRBJ2-7
size: NA
V: TRBV28
DNA: TGTGCCAGCAGCCCATGGCCCCGGGGACAGGGGGGCCACGAGCAGTACTTC
CDR3: CASSPWPRGQGGHEQYF

D: TRBD2
J: TRBJ2-3
size: NA
V: TRBV30
DNA: TGTGCCTGGAGTGTTGGACTAGCGGGAGGTACCACAGATACGCAGTATTTT
CDR3: CAWSVGLAGGTTDTQYF

D: NA
J: TRBJ1-5
size: NA
V: TRBV28
DNA: TGTGCCAGCAGACCGGGGAGTCAGCCCCAGCATTTT
CDR3: CASRPGSQPQHF

D: NA
J: TRBJ2-2
size: NA
V: TRBV14
DNA: TGTGCCAGCAGCCAAGGTCGGGTTACCGGGGAGCTGTTTTTT
CDR3: CASSQGRVTGELFF